This T cell receptor beta chain stems from a study of early T cells in non-severe SARS-CoV-2 infection. About the research overall: RNA in bulk from unsorted whole blood was sequenced, and chains were unpaired.

In germline, CDR1 is SNHLY, CDR2 FYNNEI. The CDR3 consists of 15 residues. V was clipped by 6 bases and J by 5 bases; unmatched bases: 7. TCRdb reprocessed the 5' RACE reads with MiXCR, giving one entry per CDR3 protein. Counted here are 25,000 to 30,000 distinct CDR3 sequences, 4.5% to 6% occurring once; the ten biggest clones make up more than 0.7%. The TCR originated in an adult who was a healthcare worker with PCR-confirmed SARS-CoV-2 infection or an uninfected control (not recorded which). Sequencing was done on a sample of whole blood. The V call is TRBV2, the J call TRBJ2-1, with TRBD1 matching over 10 bases. The CDR3 is CASSPGTGVNNEQFF. DNA of the CDR3: TGTGCCAGCAGCCCCGGGACAGGGGTGAACAATGAGCAGTTCTTC. The variable domain in full, with the rest retrieved from reference TRBV2 and TRBJ2-1, is EPEVTQTPSHQVTQMGQEVILRCVPISNHLYFYWYRQILGQKVEFLVSFYNNEISEKSEIFDDQFSVERPDGSNFTLKIRSTKLEDSAMYFCASSPGTGVNNEQFFGPGTRLTVL.